The TCR beta chain described here comes from a study of T cells after yellow fever vaccination. Study-wide context: Any fraction with a low cell number was prepared using SMART-Seq v4 Ultra Low Input.

Universal primer sites and UMIs were introduced during 5'RACE template-switching synthesis of TCR cDNA. TCRdb reprocessed the 5' RACE reads with MiXCR, giving one entry per CDR3 protein. Found here are hundreds of thousands of distinct CDR3 sequences, 8.5% to 10% of them singletons; the top ten hold over 15%. This CDR3 has 15 residues. J lost 2 bases, V lost 4 bases, and 7 bases had no gene match. Germline V gene lookup returns CDR1 SGHRS and CDR2 YFSETQ. General study findings and limits: Peaking on day 5 versus 15, the secondary response was faster but weaker. The booster response re-showed most primary clones: 95% to 96% CD4, over 80% CD8.

Remarks on this clonotype: Its antigen is currently unknown.

The chain uses TRBV5-1 and TRBJ2-3; TRBD1 agrees at 7 bases. This receptor was identified in a man aged 18-30 years who received the YFV17D yellow fever vaccine. This specimen was PBMCs, taken on the day of the first yellow fever vaccination. CDR3 amino acids: CASSIGDSNTDTQYF. CDR3 in DNA: TGCGCCAGCAGCATAGGGGACAGCAACACAGATACGCAGTATTTT.